The rows below give T cell receptor beta chains drawn from one sample of a study of T cell responses to AZD1222 COVID-19 vaccine. TCRdb's table, derived via immunoSEQ multiplex PCR, lists solely in-frame clones and lacks some. Of some 150,000 clones listed, approximately 85% were seen once; the top ten hold 6.5% to 8.5%. Sequences were derived from peripheral blood, sampled 28 days after the second dose of the MenACWY control vaccine. These receptors originate from an adult who received the MenACWY meningococcal vaccine as a control. The CDR3 runs from the conserved cysteine through the conserved F or W. D genes are given only for firm matches. Clone size is given for some rows only: seen once, a few or many times, or a class if the clone is expanded.

TRBV11-1,once,NA,TRBJ2-1,CASSSQRTGSQGEQFF,TGTGCCAGCAGCTCCCAGCGCACAGGGTCACAGGGTGAGCAGTTCTTC
TRBV19,NA,TRBD1,TRBJ2-1,CASSSRTGVDTNEQFF,TGTGCCAGTAGTTCGAGGACAGGGGTGGATACGAATGAGCAGTTCTTC
TRBV3-1/TRBV3-2,NA,NA,TRBJ1-1,CASSQVITPLTEAFF,TGTGCCAGCAGCCAAGTGATTACCCCTTTGACTGAAGCTTTCTTT
TRBV5-1,NA,NA,TRBJ1-2,CASSLEQPIYGYTF,TGCGCCAGCAGCTTGGAACAGCCAATCTATGGCTACACCTTC
TRBV4-2,NA,NA,TRBJ2-2,CASSQDPPWEAANTGELFF,TGTGCCAGCAGCCAAGATCCGCCATGGGAAGCAGCGAACACCGGGGAGCTGTTTTTT
TRBV10-3,NA,TRBD2,TRBJ2-2,CATMNLAGGANTGELFF,TGTGCCACCATGAACCTAGCGGGGGGCGCGAACACCGGGGAGCTGTTTTTT
TRBV7-9,NA,TRBD1,TRBJ2-1,CASSQGARWLADNEQFF,TGTGCCAGCTCACAGGGGGCGCGCTGGCTAGCAGACAATGAGCAGTTCTTC
TRBV6-5,NA,NA,TRBJ1-5,CASMYRTGNQPQHF,TGTGCCAGCATGTACAGAACCGGCAATCAGCCCCAGCATTTT
TRBV5-6,NA,NA,TRBJ1-2,CASSLAGGNYGYTF,TGTGCCAGCAGCTTGGCGGGGGGAAACTATGGCTACACCTTC
TRBV9,NA,NA,TRBJ1-2,CASSVDGRANYGYTF,TGTGCCAGCAGCGTGGACGGACGAGCTAACTATGGCTACACCTTC
TRBV12-3/TRBV12-4,NA,NA,TRBJ1-5,CASSLTGNQPQHF,TGTGCCAGCAGTTTAACCGGAAATCAGCCCCAGCATTTT
TRBV28,NA,TRBD1,TRBJ1-2,CASLQGAKGYTF,TGTGCCAGCTTGCAGGGGGCGAAGGGCTACACCTTC
TRBV27,few,NA,TRBJ1-1,CASRGRTEAFF,TGTGCCAGCAGAGGTCGAACTGAAGCTTTCTTT